This T cell receptor (beta chain) was sequenced in a study of T cell repertoires in cytomegalovirus infection. As for the study in general: Recently identified HLA-C-restricted CMV epitopes and well-studied HLA-B-restricted CMV epitopes were used by the study. From public TCR beta signatures came an indication of both CMV infection and matching HLA type. The study, taken as a whole, reports: The ex vivo response showed dominance by HLA-C-restricted CMV-specific TCR beta clonotypes.

The length of the CDR3 is 18 residues. Per germline, CDR1 LGHNA and CDR2 YNFKEQ. V lost 0 bases and J 0 bases, leaving 14 bases between the germline ends. TCRdb called the reads again in MiXCR, with one record for every CDR3 protein. There are about 830,000 distinct CDR3 sequences in the sample; around a third occur only once, and around 12% lies in the top ten. As concerns this clonotype: The antigen remains unidentified.

The specimen was cultured CD8+ T cells from PBMCs, collected from culture after CMV antigen stimulation. The chain couples TRBV4-2 to TRBJ2-2; D is possibly TRBD2 (5 bases). The receptor's source is a human donor in good health (CMV status not recorded). Some clones in this sample may be carry-over from other donors' samples. The CDR3 DNA reads TGTGCCAGCAGCCAAGAGAGGGCGGACCATGCGAACACCGGGGAGCTGTTTTTT. The encoded protein is CASSQERADHANTGELFF.